The present T cell receptor (beta chain) was sequenced within a study of blood T cells in healthy people across ages. Study outcomes and limitations: Naive CD4+ cell counts and diversity both ran higher in long-lived than in aged donors.

Germline-derived CDR1 and CDR2 are DFQATT and SNEGSKA (reference sequence). V lost 5 bases and J lost 4; bases outside the gene matches: 9. The CDR3 totals 15 residues. A second 7 to 11 cycle PCR used barcoded and J-beta primers. With 12 random nucleotides, a template-switch adaptor tagged each individual cDNA molecule. TCRdb fed the 5' RACE reads into MiXCR, producing one record per CDR3 protein. The sample lists about 830,000 distinct CDR3 sequences, less than 80% occurring once. Donor samples were obtained from healthy Caucasian individuals from Russia, aged 6 to 90. As regards this clonotype: Antigen specificity is unknown.

Sequenced material: blood. The TCR originated in a man aged 25 to 45 in good health. The V gene is TRBV20-1, the J gene TRBJ2-7; 12 bases fit TRBD2. The CDR3 DNA is TGCAGTGCTGAGACTAGCGGGGGTGATTTGTACGAGCAGTACTTC. Protein product: CSAETSGGDLYEQYF.